These 5 T cell receptor beta chains came from one sample sequenced in a study of blood T cell repertoires in COVID-19. Measured with immunoSEQ multiplex PCR; TCRdb has only the in-frame clones, and not every one. The data contain fewer than 450,000 clones, about 88% of them singletons. Sequencing was done on a sample of PBMCs or T cells enriched from blood (not recorded which). The receptors originated from a woman younger than 45 who had recovered from COVID-19.

CDR3 in amino acids: CASSPGPMDFYGYTF. The CDR3 nucleotides read TGTGCCAGCAGCCCAGGGCCTATGGATTTCTATGGCTACACCTTC. V usage is TRBV2 and J usage is TRBJ1-2, with D perhaps matching TRBD1 (5 bases). Trimming stripped 6 bases from V and 4 bases from J, with 18 bases between. This CDR3 region has 15 residues. The V gene's germline CDR1 is SNHLY and CDR2 FYNNEI.

V is TRBV10-3 and J is TRBJ2-3; the D gene is possibly TRBD2 (5 bases). CDR3 size: 15 residues. Germline V CDR1 and CDR2: ENHRY, SYGVKD. V was cut by 2 bases and J by 2 bases, with 11 bases left in between. As DNA, the CDR3 is TGTGCCATCAGTGAGAGGGAGCCCCACACAGATACGCAGTATTTT. This sequence encodes CAISEREPHTDTQYF.

Worth noting for this clone: Additional DNA sequences in this sample encode the identical CDR3. V and J are TRBV28 and TRBJ1-1; the D gene is possibly TRBD1 (5 bases). V was cut by 2 bases and J by 4 bases, with 8 bases left in between. CDR3 length equals 13 residues. Germline V lookup: CDR1 MDHEN, CDR2 SYDVKM. The DNA for the CDR3 is TGTGCCAGCAGTTTAGGGGGGGGCACTGAAGCTTTCTTT. Translation gives CASSLGGGTEAFF.

The chain uses TRBV6-2 or TRBV6-3 and TRBJ1-2; no firm D call. Germline loops: CDR1 MNHEY, CDR2 SVGEGT. This CDR3 has 17 amino acids. V dropped 2 bases and J dropped 1 base, with 17 bases sitting between them. CDR3 region: CASSYPARPAGNYGYTF. DNA of the CDR3: TGTGCCAGCAGTTACCCGGCCAGGCCGGCCGGTAACTATGGCTACACCTTC.

The chain recombines TRBV29-1 with TRBJ1-6; D not resolved. The germline gives CDR1 SQVTM, CDR2 ANQGSEA. V was pared by 6 bases and J by 7 bases, with 13 bases between. CDR3 size: 13 residues. CDR3 DNA sequence: TGCAGCGTACGTTATGAGGAGAATTCACCCCTCCACTTT. This translates into CSVRYEENSPLHF.